A single sample gave rise to the 10 T cell receptor beta chains below, sequenced in a study of cytomegalovirus exposure and HLA in healthy donors. PCR was performed using 60 Vbeta and 13 Jbeta primers. The data were produced by immunoSEQ multiplex PCR, yet TCRdb's version contains in-frame clones alone and is incomplete. Here the sample spans fewer than 200,000 clones, around 80% being singletons. Sequencing was carried out using PBMCs. These receptors were taken from a female donor in good health and CMV-seronegative.

V and J are TRBV7-2 and TRBJ1-3; 7 positions agree with TRBD1. The V gene's germline CDR1 is SGHTA and CDR2 FQGNSA. The CDR3 has 15 amino acids. J lost 2 bases, V lost 5 bases, and 6 bases had no gene match. The chain's CDR3 is CASSRDRVAGNTIYF. DNA for the CDR3: TGTGCCAGCAGCCGAGACAGGGTTGCTGGAAACACCATATATTTT. Based on the CDR3 plus reference TRBV7-2 and TRBJ1-3, the full variable domain is GAGVSQSPSNKVTEKGKDVELRCDPISGHTALYWYRQSLGQGLEFLIYFQGNSAPDKSGLPSDRFSAERTGGSVSTLTIQRTQQEDSAVYLCASSRDRVAGNTIYFGEGSWLTVV.

This chain uses TRBV19 with TRBJ2-1, with 8 bases fitting TRBD1. Germline CDR1 LNHDA, CDR2 SQIVND (reference sequence). Germline trimming cut 3 bases from V and 5 bases from J; bases unmatched to any gene: 6. The CDR3 totals 15 residues. The CDR3 DNA follows: TGTGCCAGTAGTATGGGGGGACAGGTCCACAATGAGCAGTTCTTC. The encoded protein is CASSMGGQVHNEQFF.

This rearrangement joins TRBV20-1 to TRBJ1-1; no firm D call. V was shortened by 4 bases and J by 3 bases, with 6 bases between the two germline ends. The germline gives CDR1 DFQATT, CDR2 SNEGSKA (reference sequence). CDR3 length: 11 residues. The CDR3 is CSAIYYTEAFF. CDR3 DNA sequence: TGCAGTGCTATTTATTACACTGAAGCTTTCTTT.

The CDR3 reads CASSLEPSGGPVPQYF. CDR3 DNA sequence: TGCGCCAGCAGCTTGGAGCCTAGCGGGGGTCCCGTCCCACAGTACTTC. This chain connects TRBV5-1 to TRBJ2-5, with 10 nucleotides matching TRBD2. V lost 0 bases and J lost 11; bases outside the gene matches: 13. This CDR3 is built from 16 residues. CDR1 is SGHRS and CDR2 is YFSETQ in the germline V gene.

V is TRBV6-5 and J is TRBJ2-1, with 8 bases fitting TRBD2. The CDR3 runs to 13 residues. The germline V gene encodes CDR1 MNHEY and CDR2 SVGAGI. Germline trimming cut 7 bases from V and 14 bases from J; bases unmatched to any gene: 13. CDR3 DNA sequence: TGTGCCAGCATCCCCCAAAGCGGGGGCGCGAAGTTCTTC. Residues: CASIPQSGGAKFF.

The CDR3 region has the DNA TGTGCCAGCAGCTTGGTGGGGTCTCTGCGGGGGGGCCGGGATACGCAGTATTTT. This gives the protein CASSLVGSLRGGRDTQYF. V and J are TRBV7-2 and TRBJ2-3; 9 bases match TRBD2. This CDR3 region has 18 residues. Germline-derived CDR1 and CDR2 are SGHTA and FQGNSA. V trimming: 3 bases; J trimming: 6 bases; junction bases outside the gene matches: 16. Variable domain in full (rest from reference TRBV7-2 and TRBJ2-3): GAGVSQSPSNKVTEKGKDVELRCDPISGHTALYWYRQSLGQGLEFLIYFQGNSAPDKSGLPSDRFSAERTGGSVSTLTIQRTQQEDSAVYLCASSLVGSLRGGRDTQYFGPGTRLTVL.

The chain joins TRBV11-2 to TRBJ2-2, with D possibly TRBD2 on 6 matching bases. Germline CDR1 and CDR2: SGHAT and FQNNGV. The CDR3 has 13 residues. Deletions cut 4 bases from V and 7 bases from J, with 10 bases between. The chain's CDR3 is CASSSPGVGELFF. In nucleotides, the CDR3 is TGTGCCAGCAGCTCACCGGGGGTCGGGGAGCTGTTTTTT.

V usage is TRBV9 and J usage is TRBJ2-1, with a weak D call TRBD2 (5 bases). The CDR3 has 15 residues. Trimming left V 0 bases short and J 0 bases short, with 7 bases between. Germline V lookup: CDR1 SGDLS, CDR2 YYNGEE. In nucleotides, the CDR3 is TGTGCCAGCAGCGTAGCTCTAGCCTCCTACAATGAGCAGTTCTTC. It yields the protein CASSVALASYNEQFF.

This rearrangement joins TRBV2 to TRBJ2-7; D ambiguous. Per the germline V gene, CDR1 is SNHLY and CDR2 is FYNNEI. This CDR3 region has 13 residues. Trimming left V 5 bases short and J 1 base short, with 9 bases between. The CDR3 protein is CASSYQESYEQYF. In nucleotides, the CDR3 is TGTGCCAGCAGTTACCAGGAATCCTACGAGCAGTACTTC.

To note about this clone: The sample contains more than one DNA sequence encoding this CDR3. V gene TRBV18 combines with J gene TRBJ2-7; D might be TRBD1 (6 bases). Germline CDR1 and CDR2: KGHSH and LQKENI. This CDR3 spans 12 amino acids. V lost 3 bases and J lost 3, with 6 bases in between. The CDR3 is CASSPDSYEQYF. The CDR3, as DNA: TGTGCCAGCTCACCGGACAGCTACGAGCAGTACTTC.